The present T cell receptor (beta chain) was sequenced within a study of B cell selection in AIRE deficiency. CDR1 is SGHTA and CDR2 is FQGNSA in the germline V gene. Trimming cost V 5 bases and J 0 bases, with 10 bases left between them. This CDR3 has 14 residues. Data came from immunoSEQ multiplex PCR; TCRdb stores just in-frame clones and leaves some out. The table records about 18,000 clones, more than 85% of them present only once. The regulatory T cell sort gate was CD4+CD25hiCD127low/negative. Concerning this clone: As yet, its antigen is unknown.

Study findings and constraints: Tconv and Treg cells from AIRE-deficient patients resembled healthy donors in TCRBV usage, CDR3 length and diversity. Around 30% of healthy-shared Treg TCRbeta sequences appeared in patient Tconv cells.

The material sequenced was CD4+CD25+ Tregs sorted from PBMCs. The clonotype was recovered from a human donor in good health. J is TRBJ1-2 and V is TRBV7-2; TRBD1 is a possible D gene (5 bases). CDR3 sequence reads: CASSGGRTNYGYTF. The CDR3 DNA is TGTGCCAGCAGCGGGGGACGGACTAACTATGGCTACACCTTC.